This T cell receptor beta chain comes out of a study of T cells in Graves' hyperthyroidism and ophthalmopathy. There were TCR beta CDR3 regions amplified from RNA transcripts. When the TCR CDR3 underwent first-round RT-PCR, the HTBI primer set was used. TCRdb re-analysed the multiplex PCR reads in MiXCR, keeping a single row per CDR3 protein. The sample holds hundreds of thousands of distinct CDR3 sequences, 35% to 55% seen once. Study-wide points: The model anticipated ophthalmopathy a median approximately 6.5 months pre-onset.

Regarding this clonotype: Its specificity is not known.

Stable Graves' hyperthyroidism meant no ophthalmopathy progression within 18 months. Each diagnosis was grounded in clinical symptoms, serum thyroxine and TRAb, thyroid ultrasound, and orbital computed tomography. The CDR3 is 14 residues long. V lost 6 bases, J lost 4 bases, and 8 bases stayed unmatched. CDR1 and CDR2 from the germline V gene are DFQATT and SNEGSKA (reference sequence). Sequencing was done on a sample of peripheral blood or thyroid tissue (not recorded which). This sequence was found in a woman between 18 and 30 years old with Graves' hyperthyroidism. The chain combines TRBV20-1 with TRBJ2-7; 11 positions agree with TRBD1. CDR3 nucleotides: TGCAGTGCCAAAGGGACAGGGGGTTTGTACGAGCAGTACTTC. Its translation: CSAKGTGGLYEQYF.